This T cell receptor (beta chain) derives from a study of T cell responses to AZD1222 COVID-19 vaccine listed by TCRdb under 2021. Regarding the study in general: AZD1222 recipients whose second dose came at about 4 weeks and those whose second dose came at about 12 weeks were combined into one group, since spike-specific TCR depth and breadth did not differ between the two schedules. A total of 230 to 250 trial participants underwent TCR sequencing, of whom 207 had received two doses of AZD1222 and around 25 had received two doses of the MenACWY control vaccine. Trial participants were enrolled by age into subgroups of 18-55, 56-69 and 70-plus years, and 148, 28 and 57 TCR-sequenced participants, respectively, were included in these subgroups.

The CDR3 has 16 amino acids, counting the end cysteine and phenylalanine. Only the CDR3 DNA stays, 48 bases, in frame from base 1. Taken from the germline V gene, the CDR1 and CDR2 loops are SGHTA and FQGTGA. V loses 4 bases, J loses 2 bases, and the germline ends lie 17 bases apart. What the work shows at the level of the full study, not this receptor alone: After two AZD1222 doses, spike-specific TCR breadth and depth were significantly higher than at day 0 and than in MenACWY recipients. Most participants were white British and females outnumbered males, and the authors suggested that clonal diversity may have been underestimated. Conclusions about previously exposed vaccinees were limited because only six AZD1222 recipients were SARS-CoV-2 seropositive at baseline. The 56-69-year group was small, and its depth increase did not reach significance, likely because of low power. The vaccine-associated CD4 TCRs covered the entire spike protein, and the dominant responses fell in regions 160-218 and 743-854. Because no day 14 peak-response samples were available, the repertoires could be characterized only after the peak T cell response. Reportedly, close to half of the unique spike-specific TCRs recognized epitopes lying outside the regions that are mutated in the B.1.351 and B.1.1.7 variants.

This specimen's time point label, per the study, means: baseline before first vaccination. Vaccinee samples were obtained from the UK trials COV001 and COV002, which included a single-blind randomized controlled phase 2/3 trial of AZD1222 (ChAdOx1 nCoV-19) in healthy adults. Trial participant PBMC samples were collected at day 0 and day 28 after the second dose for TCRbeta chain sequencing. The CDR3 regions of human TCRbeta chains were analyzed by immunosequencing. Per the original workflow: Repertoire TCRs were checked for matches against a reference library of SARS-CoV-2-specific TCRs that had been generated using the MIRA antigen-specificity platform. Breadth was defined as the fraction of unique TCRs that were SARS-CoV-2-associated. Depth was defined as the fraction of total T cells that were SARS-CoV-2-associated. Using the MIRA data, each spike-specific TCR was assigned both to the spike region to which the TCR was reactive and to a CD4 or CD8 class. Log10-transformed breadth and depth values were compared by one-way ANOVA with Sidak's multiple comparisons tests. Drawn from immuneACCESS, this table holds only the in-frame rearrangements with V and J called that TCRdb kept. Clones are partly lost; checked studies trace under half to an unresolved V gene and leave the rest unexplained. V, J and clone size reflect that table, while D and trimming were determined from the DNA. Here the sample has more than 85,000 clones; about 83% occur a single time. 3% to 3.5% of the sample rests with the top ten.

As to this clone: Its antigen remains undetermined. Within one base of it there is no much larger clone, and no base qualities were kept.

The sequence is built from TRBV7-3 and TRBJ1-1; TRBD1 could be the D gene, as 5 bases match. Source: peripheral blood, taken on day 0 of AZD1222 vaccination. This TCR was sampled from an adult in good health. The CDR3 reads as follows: CASSSVGPPTNTEAFF. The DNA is TGTGCCAGCAGCTCGGTGGGACCTCCGACCAACACTGAAGCTTTCTTT. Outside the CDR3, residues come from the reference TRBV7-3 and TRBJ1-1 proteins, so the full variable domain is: GAGVSQTPSNKVTEKGKYVELRCDPISGHTALYWYRQSLGQGPEFLIYFQGTGAADDSGLPNDRFFAVRPEGSVSTLKIQRTERGDSAVYLCASSSVGPPTNTEAFFGQGTRLTVV.